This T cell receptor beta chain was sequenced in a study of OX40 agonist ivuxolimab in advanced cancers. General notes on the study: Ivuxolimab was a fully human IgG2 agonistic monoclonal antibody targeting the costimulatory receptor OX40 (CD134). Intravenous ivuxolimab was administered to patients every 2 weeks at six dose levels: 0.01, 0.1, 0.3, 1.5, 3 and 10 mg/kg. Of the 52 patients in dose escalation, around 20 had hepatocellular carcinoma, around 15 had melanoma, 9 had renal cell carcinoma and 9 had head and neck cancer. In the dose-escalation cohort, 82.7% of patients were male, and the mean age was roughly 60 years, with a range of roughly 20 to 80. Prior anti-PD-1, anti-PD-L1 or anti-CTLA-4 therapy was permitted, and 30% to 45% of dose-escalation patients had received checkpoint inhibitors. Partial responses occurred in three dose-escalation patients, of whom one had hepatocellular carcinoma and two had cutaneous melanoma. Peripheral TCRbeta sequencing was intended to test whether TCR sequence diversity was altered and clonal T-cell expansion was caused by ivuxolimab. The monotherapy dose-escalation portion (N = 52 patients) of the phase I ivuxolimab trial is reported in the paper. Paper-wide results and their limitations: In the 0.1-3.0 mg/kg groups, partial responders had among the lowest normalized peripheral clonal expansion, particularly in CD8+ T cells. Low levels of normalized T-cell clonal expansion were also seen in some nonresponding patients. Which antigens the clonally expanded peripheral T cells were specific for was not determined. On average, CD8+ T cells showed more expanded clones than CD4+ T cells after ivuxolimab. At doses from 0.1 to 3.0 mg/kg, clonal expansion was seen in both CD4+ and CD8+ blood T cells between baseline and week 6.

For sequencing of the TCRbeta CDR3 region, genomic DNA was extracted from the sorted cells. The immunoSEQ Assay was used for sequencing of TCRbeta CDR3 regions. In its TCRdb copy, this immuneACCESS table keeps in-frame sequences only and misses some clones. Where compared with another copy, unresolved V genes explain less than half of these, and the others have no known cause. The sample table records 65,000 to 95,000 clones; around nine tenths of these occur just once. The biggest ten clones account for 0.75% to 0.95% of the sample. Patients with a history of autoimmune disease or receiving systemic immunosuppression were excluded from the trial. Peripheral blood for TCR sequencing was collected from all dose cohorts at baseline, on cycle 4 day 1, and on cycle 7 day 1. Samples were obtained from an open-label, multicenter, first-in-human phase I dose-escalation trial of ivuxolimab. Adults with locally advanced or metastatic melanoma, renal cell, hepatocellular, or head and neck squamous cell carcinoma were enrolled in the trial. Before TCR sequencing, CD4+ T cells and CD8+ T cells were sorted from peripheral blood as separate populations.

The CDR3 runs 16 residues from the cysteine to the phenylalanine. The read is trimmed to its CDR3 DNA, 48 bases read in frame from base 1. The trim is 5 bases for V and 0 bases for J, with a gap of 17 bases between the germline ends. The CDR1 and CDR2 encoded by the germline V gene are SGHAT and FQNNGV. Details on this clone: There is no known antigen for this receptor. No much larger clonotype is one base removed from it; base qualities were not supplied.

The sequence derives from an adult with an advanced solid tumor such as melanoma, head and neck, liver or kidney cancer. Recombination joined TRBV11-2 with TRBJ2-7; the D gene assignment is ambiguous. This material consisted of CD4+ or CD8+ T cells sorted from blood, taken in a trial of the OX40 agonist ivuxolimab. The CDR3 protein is CASSPTLGSASYEQYF. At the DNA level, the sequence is TGTGCCAGCAGCCCAACCCTAGGTTCTGCCTCCTACGAGCAGTACTTC.